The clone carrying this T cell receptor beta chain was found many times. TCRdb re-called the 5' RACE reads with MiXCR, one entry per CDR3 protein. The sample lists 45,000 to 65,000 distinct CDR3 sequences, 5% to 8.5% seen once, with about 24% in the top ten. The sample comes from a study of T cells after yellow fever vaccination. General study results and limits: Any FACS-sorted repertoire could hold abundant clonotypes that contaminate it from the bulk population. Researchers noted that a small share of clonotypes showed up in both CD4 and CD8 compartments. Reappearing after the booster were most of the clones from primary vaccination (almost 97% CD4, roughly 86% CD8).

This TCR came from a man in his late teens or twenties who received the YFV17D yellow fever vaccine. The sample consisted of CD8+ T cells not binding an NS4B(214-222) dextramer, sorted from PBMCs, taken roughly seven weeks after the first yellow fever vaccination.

The DNA of the CDR3 is TGCGCCAGCAGCCAAGTCGTAGGAGAGTTTAGCAATCAGCCCCAGCATTTT. Residues: CASSQVVGEFSNQPQHF. The chain combines TRBV4-1 with TRBJ1-5, with no clear D. This CDR3 comprises 17 residues. Trimming removed 1 base at V and 0 bases at J, with 13 bases between. Looked up from germline, CDR1 is MGHRA and CDR2 is YSYEKL.